This TCR beta chain emerged from a study of blood T cells in healthy people across ages. Alongside a J-beta primer mix, a sample-barcoded 5' primer served in a second PCR lasting about 7 to 11 cycles. Researchers report that a template-switch adaptor with 12 random nucleotides tagged each cDNA molecule. CDR3-containing paired-end reads numbering at least 2.5 million came from each sample. TCRdb independently ran MiXCR on the 5' RACE reads; one entry per CDR3 protein. The sample contains around 650,000 distinct CDR3 sequences, around 32% of which appear only once. This clonotype was counted ten times or more. The total RNA that was extracted per sample amounted to at least 5 micrograms. CDR1 and CDR2 from the germline V gene are SEHNR and FQNEAQ (reference sequence). This CDR3 contains 15 residues. V dropped 5 bases and J dropped 4 bases, with 16 bases sitting between them.

The specimen sequenced was blood. V is TRBV7-9 and J is TRBJ2-3; D is perhaps TRBD1 (5 bases). The receptor was derived from an elderly woman in good health. In DNA form, the CDR3 reads TGTGCCAGCAGCCTTTGGGCAGGGAAGGCAGATACGCAGTATTTT. Translating it yields CASSLWAGKADTQYF.